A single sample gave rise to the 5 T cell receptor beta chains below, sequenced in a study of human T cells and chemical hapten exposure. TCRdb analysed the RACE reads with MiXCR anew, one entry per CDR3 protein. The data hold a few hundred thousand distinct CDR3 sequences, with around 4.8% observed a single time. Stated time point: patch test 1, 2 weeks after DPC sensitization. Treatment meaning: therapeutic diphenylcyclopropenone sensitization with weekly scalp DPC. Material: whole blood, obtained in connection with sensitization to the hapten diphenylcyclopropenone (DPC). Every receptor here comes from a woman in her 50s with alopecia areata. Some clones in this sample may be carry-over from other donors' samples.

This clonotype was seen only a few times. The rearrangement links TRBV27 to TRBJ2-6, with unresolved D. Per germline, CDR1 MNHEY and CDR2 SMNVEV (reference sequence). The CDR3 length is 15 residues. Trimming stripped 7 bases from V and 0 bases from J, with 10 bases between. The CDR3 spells CASTFRSSGANVLTF. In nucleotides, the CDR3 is TGTGCCAGCACCTTTAGGAGCTCTGGGGCCAACGTCCTGACTTTC. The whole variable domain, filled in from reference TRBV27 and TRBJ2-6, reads EAQVTQNPRYLITVTGKKLTVTCSQNMNHEYMSWYRQDPGLGLRQIYYSMNVEVTDKGDVPEGYKVSRKEKRNFPLILESPSPNQTSLYFCASTFRSSGANVLTFGAGSRLTVL.

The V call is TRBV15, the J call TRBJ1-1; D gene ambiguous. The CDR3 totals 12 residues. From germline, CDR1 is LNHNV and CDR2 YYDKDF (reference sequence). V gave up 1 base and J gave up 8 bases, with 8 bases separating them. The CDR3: CATSRAVGEAFF. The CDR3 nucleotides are TGTGCCACCAGCAGAGCTGTAGGAGAAGCTTTCTTT.

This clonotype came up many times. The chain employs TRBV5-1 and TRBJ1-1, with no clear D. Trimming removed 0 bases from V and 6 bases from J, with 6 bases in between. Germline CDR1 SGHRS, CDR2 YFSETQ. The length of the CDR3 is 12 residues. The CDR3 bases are TGCGCCAGCAGCTTGGAAGGTTCTGAAGCTTTCTTT. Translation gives CASSLEGSEAFF.

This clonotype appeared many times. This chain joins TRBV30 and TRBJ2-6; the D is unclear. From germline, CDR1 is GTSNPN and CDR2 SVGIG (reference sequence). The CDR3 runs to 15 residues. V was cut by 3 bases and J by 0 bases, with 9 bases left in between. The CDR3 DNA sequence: TGTGCCTGGAGCCTTTTAGCCTCTGGGGCCAACGTCCTGACTTTC. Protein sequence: CAWSLLASGANVLTF.

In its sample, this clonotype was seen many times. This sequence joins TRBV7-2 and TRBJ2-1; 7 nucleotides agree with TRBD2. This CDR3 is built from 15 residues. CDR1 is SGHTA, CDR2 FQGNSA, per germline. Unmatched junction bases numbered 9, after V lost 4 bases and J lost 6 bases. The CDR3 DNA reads TGTGCCAGCAGCTCGGGACTATTAACGGGCAATGAGCAGTTCTTC. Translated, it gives CASSSGLLTGNEQFF. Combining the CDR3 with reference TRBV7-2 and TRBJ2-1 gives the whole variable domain GAGVSQSPSNKVTEKGKDVELRCDPISGHTALYWYRQSLGQGLEFLIYFQGNSAPDKSGLPSDRFSAERTGGSVSTLTIQRTQQEDSAVYLCASSSGLLTGNEQFFGPGTRLTVL.